This T cell receptor beta chain is from a study of blood T cell repertoires in COVID-19. Whole-study context: The samples span acute and convalescent COVID-19 from the United States, Italy and Spain. From T cells, B-cell-depleted T cells, or PBMCs came the material, which was cDNA or gDNA.

V was clipped by 5 bases and J by 6 bases; unmatched bases: 2. The CDR3 contains 12 residues. In the authors' workflow: Reference gene primer amplification gave nucleated cell count estimates. The data were produced by immunoSEQ multiplex PCR, yet TCRdb's version contains in-frame clones alone and is incomplete. The D gene and trimming were derived from the DNA, and the V and J assignments and clone size from that table. The repertoire holds roughly 10,000 clones, with over 80% as singletons. V usage is TRBV12-3 or TRBV12-4 and J usage is TRBJ1-2, with TRBD1 identical over 8 bases. The specimen was peripheral blood. This sequence was found in a man in his 70s with active COVID-19. CDR3 sequence: CASSQGANGYTF. The CDR3 nucleotides read TGTGCCAGCAGTCAGGGGGCGAATGGCTACACCTTC.